These 28 T cell receptor beta chains share one sample of origin, sequenced in a study of cytomegalovirus exposure and HLA in healthy donors. It was with 60 Vbeta and 13 Jbeta primers that the PCR ran. Measured with immunoSEQ multiplex PCR; TCRdb has only the in-frame clones, and not every one. This table holds roughly 150,000 clones, more than 8% found once. Material for sequencing was PBMCs. The receptors originated from a man aged 50-60 years in good health and CMV-seronegative.

This chain connects TRBV7-3 to TRBJ2-1; 9 bases fit TRBD2. The CDR3 consists of 15 residues. V trimming: 5 bases; J trimming: 8 bases; junction bases outside the gene matches: 10. Germline V gene data show CDR1 as SGHTA and CDR2 as FQGTGA. The CDR3 reads CASSPSGTSSDEQFF. DNA of the CDR3: TGTGCCAGCAGCCCGTCCGGGACTAGCAGCGATGAGCAGTTCTTC.

This chain uses TRBV18 with TRBJ2-3, with TRBD2 identical over 11 bases. The germline V gene encodes CDR1 KGHSH and CDR2 LQKENI. This CDR3 is 16 amino acids long. V dropped 4 bases and J dropped 5; count of bases not matched to a gene: 8. CDR3 sequence reads: CASSLSSGGIGDTQYF. The CDR3 nucleotides read TGTGCCAGCTCACTCTCTAGCGGGGGGATAGGAGATACGCAGTATTTT. The full variable domain, rest sourced from reference TRBV18 and TRBJ2-3, is NAGVMQNPRHLVRRRGQEARLRCSPMKGHSHVYWYRQLPEEGLKFMVYLQKENIIDESGMPKERFSAEFPKEGPSILRIQQVVRGDSAAYFCASSLSSGGIGDTQYFGPGTRLTVL.

This clone was seen a handful of times. V is TRBV2 and J is TRBJ2-7; a possible D gene is TRBD2 (5 bases). The CDR3 length is 11 residues. The V end was cut by 8 bases, the J end by 6 bases, with 11 bases between. The germline V gene has CDR1 SNHLY and CDR2 FYNNEI. The CDR3 reads CASRSGPEQYF. CDR3 bases: TGTGCCAGCCGGAGCGGCCCCGAGCAGTACTTC.

This clone came up a few times. The chain employs TRBV10-3 and TRBJ1-3; 7 positions agree with TRBD1. From germline, CDR1 is ENHRY and CDR2 SYGVKD. This CDR3 spans 14 amino acids. Unmatched junction bases numbered 4, after V lost 6 bases and J lost 2 bases. CDR3 bases: TGTGCCATCAGCCCACAGGGGACTGGAAACACCATATATTTT. Protein product: CAISPQGTGNTIYF.

As for this clone: Sequence at one end of the junction differs from germline and may be a read error. Other DNA sequences in this specimen translate into the identical CDR3. The rearrangement joins TRBV28 to TRBJ1-2; the D gene is possibly TRBD1 (6 bases). CDR3 size: 12 residues. CDR1 is MDHEN, CDR2 SYDVKM, per germline. CDR3 DNA sequence: TGTGCAAGCAAGGGGGGGGTGACGAGCTACACCTTC. It yields the protein CASKGGVTSYTF.

The genes are TRBV14 and TRBJ2-3, with a tentative D call TRBD2 (5 bases). This CDR3 has 13 residues. V was clipped by 3 bases and J by 14 bases, with 18 bases between them. Germline V gives CDR1 SGHDN, CDR2 FVKESK. The chain's CDR3 is CASSQSTGILRYF. As DNA, the CDR3 is TGTGCCAGCAGCCAGTCGACCGGGATCCTTAGGTATTTT.

V is TRBV19 and J is TRBJ2-7, with 7 bases fitting TRBD1. Germline trimming cut 6 bases from V and 10 bases from J; bases unmatched to any gene: 15. CDR1 and CDR2 (germline): LNHDA, SQIVND (reference sequence). The CDR3 covers 14 residues. Here the CDR3 DNA reads TGTGCCAGTAGAAGAGACAGGGCCTCCGTCGTACAGTACTTC. It encodes CASRRDRASVVQYF.

This sequence joins TRBV18 and TRBJ2-1; 7 nucleotides line up with TRBD2. This CDR3 is 15 amino acids long. Germline lookup yields CDR1 KGHSH and CDR2 LQKENI. V was clipped by 4 bases and J by 6 bases; unmatched bases: 9. CDR3 region: CASSLAGGVSNEQFF. As DNA, the CDR3 is TGTGCCAGCTCACTGGCTGGGGGGGTTTCCAATGAGCAGTTCTTC.

This clone came up a few times. The rearrangement links TRBV23-1 to TRBJ1-1, with D perhaps matching TRBD1 (5 bases). TRBV23-1 is annotated as an ORF whose role is uncertain. CDR3 length: 15 amino acids. V dropped 0 bases and J dropped 1 base, with 9 bases sitting between them. The CDR3 loop is CASSQSSQGNTEAFF. The DNA of the CDR3 is TGCGCCAGCAGTCAATCCTCCCAGGGGAACACTGAAGCTTTCTTT.

The chain carries TRBV6-1 and TRBJ1-2; 7 bases match TRBD1. Germline CDR1 and CDR2: MNHNS and SASEGT. This CDR3 contains 13 residues. V lost 4 bases, J lost 7 bases, and 6 bases stayed unmatched. In DNA form, the CDR3 reads TGTGCCAGCAGTGGAACAGGGGTGGCTGGCTACACCTTC. Its translation: CASSGTGVAGYTF.

This clone was recorded a few times. The chain employs TRBV7-9 and TRBJ2-2; D call uncertain. Deletions cut 3 bases from V and 4 bases from J, with 3 bases between. Germline V gene sequence: CDR1 SEHNR, CDR2 FQNEAQ (reference sequence). There are 12 residues in the CDR3. In DNA, the CDR3 is TGTGCCAGCAGCTTCGGCACCGGGGAGCTGTTTTTT. Translation: CASSFGTGELFF.

This clone has a handful of counts. The chain carries TRBV6-6 and TRBJ2-5; D call uncertain. CDR3 size: 13 residues. The germline CDR1 and CDR2 sequences are MNHNY and SVGAGI (reference sequence). The V gene lost 6 bases and the J gene lost 3 bases, with 11 bases spanning the gap. CDR3 coding DNA: TGTGCCAGCAGCCCCTTTACGGAAGAGACCCAGTACTTC. Protein product: CASSPFTEETQYF.

This chain uses TRBV6-1 with TRBJ2-7; the match to TRBD2 covers 10 bases. This CDR3 has 14 residues. Trimming took 7 bases from V and 0 from J; bases not matched to a gene: 3. Per germline, CDR1 MNHNS and CDR2 SASEGT. The CDR3 loop reads CASKGLAVSYEQYF. The CDR3 DNA reads TGTGCCAGCAAAGGACTAGCGGTCTCCTACGAGCAGTACTTC.

V and J are TRBV25-1 and TRBJ2-1, with unresolved D. Germline lookup yields CDR1 MGHDK and CDR2 SYGVNS. The CDR3 length is 16 residues. V dropped 3 bases and J dropped 0 bases, with 12 bases sitting between them. The CDR3 here is CASSDKTTSSYNEQFF. CDR3 bases: TGTGCCAGCAGTGATAAGACAACGAGCTCCTACAATGAGCAGTTCTTC.

The J gene is TRBJ2-1, the V gene TRBV10-3; 15 nucleotides match TRBD2. Trimming removed 4 bases from V and 10 bases from J; junction bases left unmatched: 8. Germline V gene data show CDR1 as ENHRY and CDR2 as SYGVKD. The CDR3 has 16 residues. This chain's CDR3 is CAISGWTSGRATEQFF. The CDR3 bases are TGTGCCATCAGTGGATGGACTAGCGGGAGGGCCACAGAGCAGTTCTTC.

The chain joins TRBV7-2 to TRBJ1-2; 9 nucleotides align to TRBD1. This CDR3 has 15 amino acids. V shed 5 bases and J 4 bases; nucleotides not matched to a gene: 8. Germline CDR1 reads SGHTA; CDR2 reads FQGNSA. CDR3 bases: TGTGCCAGCAGCGGCGGGACAGGGTGGGGCTATGGCTACACCTTC. Translated, it gives CASSGGTGWGYGYTF. Looking up the rest from reference TRBV7-2 and TRBJ1-2 gives the full variable domain: GAGVSQSPSNKVTEKGKDVELRCDPISGHTALYWYRQSLGQGLEFLIYFQGNSAPDKSGLPSDRFSAERTGGSVSTLTIQRTQQEDSAVYLCASSGGTGWGYGYTFGSGTRLTVV.

This clone was detected a few times. The junction departs from germline at one end; a sequencing error may be responsible. Distinct nucleotide sequences in the sample also encode this CDR3. CDR3 bases: TGTGCCAGTTCACCCAAAACCAGGGACACCTATGGCTACACCTTC. Protein: CASSPKTRDTYGYTF. This chain joins TRBV18 and TRBJ1-2, with a tentative D call TRBD1 (6 bases). Germline V gene lookup returns CDR1 KGHSH and CDR2 LQKENI. The CDR3 consists of 15 residues.

This chain connects TRBV6-4 to TRBJ2-2, with a possible D match to TRBD1 (6 bases). V was clipped by 3 bases and J by 3 bases, with 8 bases between them. Germline lookup yields CDR1 MRHNA and CDR2 SNTAGT. There are 14 residues in the CDR3. The CDR3 here is CASSEGGDTGELFF. DNA of the CDR3: TGTGCCAGCAGTGAAGGGGGAGACACCGGGGAGCTGTTTTTT.

This chain uses TRBV28 with TRBJ2-3; 9 nucleotides match TRBD2. V lost 4 bases, J lost 4 bases, and 6 bases stayed unmatched. CDR1 is MDHEN, CDR2 SYDVKM, per germline. The CDR3 extends over 15 amino acids. The CDR3 reads CASSSPSGNADTQYF. The CDR3 DNA reads as TGTGCCAGCAGTTCGCCTAGCGGGAACGCAGATACGCAGTATTTT. Full variable domain (missing parts from reference TRBV28 and TRBJ2-3): DVKVTQSSRYLVKRTGEKVFLECVQDMDHENMFWYRQDPGLGLRLIYFSYDVKMKEKGDIPEGYSVSREKKERFSLILESASTNQTSMYLCASSSPSGNADTQYFGPGTRLTVL.

This clone was seen a handful of times. This chain joins TRBV18 and TRBJ1-1; D is perhaps TRBD1 (5 bases). V was shortened by 5 bases and J by 1 base, with 11 bases between the two germline ends. The germline gives CDR1 KGHSH, CDR2 LQKENI. This CDR3 region has 14 residues. The CDR3 protein is CASSIGGENTEAFF. CDR3 DNA: TGTGCCAGCTCAATTGGGGGGGAGAACACTGAAGCTTTCTTT.

The rearrangement uses TRBV7-2 and TRBJ1-1, with D hard to call. The V end lost 2 bases, the J end lost 10 bases, and 8 bases lay between the germline ends. CDR1 is SGHTA, CDR2 FQGNSA, per germline. This CDR3 is built from 11 residues. The CDR3 is CASSLYGGAFF. CDR3 sequence (DNA): TGTGCCAGCAGCTTATATGGAGGAGCTTTCTTT.

This chain joins TRBV5-6 and TRBJ2-1, with 9 bases identical to TRBD2. Germline loops: CDR1 SGHDT, CDR2 YYEEEE. The CDR3 totals 12 residues. V shed 3 bases and J 14 bases; nucleotides not matched to a gene: 6. CDR3 DNA: TGTGCCAGCAGCTCTGCGGGGGGGCCAGAGTTCTTC. This encodes CASSSAGGPEFF.

The V call is TRBV28, the J call TRBJ1-1, with TRBD1 matching 9 bases. CDR3 length: 14 amino acids. The junction had 5 bases not matched to a gene; V was cut back by 6 bases and J by 3 bases. Germline V lookup: CDR1 MDHEN, CDR2 SYDVKM. The CDR3 region is CASSHRGPDTEAFF. The CDR3 bases are TGTGCCAGCAGCCACAGGGGGCCGGACACTGAAGCTTTCTTT.

The chain combines TRBV6-1 with TRBJ1-5; TRBD1 is a possible D gene (5 bases). Germline assignment: CDR1 MNHNS and CDR2 SASEGT. V lost 4 bases and J lost 0, with 13 bases in between. The CDR3 totals 16 residues. CDR3 sequence reads: CASSGPGLYSNQPQHF. The CDR3 coding sequence is TGTGCCAGCAGTGGCCCGGGACTTTATAGCAATCAGCCCCAGCATTTT.

The rearrangement links TRBV29-1 to TRBJ1-1; 8 bases line up with TRBD1. This CDR3 comprises 14 residues. V trimming: 7 bases; J trimming: 2 bases; junction bases outside the gene matches: 9. The V gene's germline CDR1 is SQVTM and CDR2 ANQGSEA. The chain's CDR3 is CSADGQGRNTEAFF. The CDR3, as DNA: TGCAGCGCTGATGGACAGGGTCGAAACACTGAAGCTTTCTTT.

In its sample, this clone was seen a few times. The chain employs TRBV6-6 and TRBJ1-3; 7 nucleotides agree with TRBD1. The CDR3 spans 15 residues. Trimming at V came to 0 bases and at J to 4 bases, leaving 3 bases not matched to a gene. Germline CDR1 is MNHNY and CDR2 is SVGAGI (reference sequence). The CDR3 bases are TGTGCCAGCAGTTACTCGAGGGACAGAGGAAACACCATATATTTT. It translates to CASSYSRDRGNTIYF.

This clone showed up just a few times. The chain recombines TRBV25-1 with TRBJ2-7, with D tentatively TRBD2 (5 bases). CDR1 MGHDK and CDR2 SYGVNS come from the germline V gene. Trimming shortened V by 2 bases and J by 9 bases, and 17 bases separated the two germline ends. This CDR3 is 14 amino acids long. CDR3 in amino acids: CASSELGKPRGQYF. The CDR3 coding sequence is TGTGCCAGCAGTGAACTGGGCAAACCCCGGGGGCAGTACTTC.

The rearrangement uses TRBV5-4 and TRBJ2-6; D is undetermined. This CDR3 has 17 residues. V was trimmed by 0 bases and J by 5 bases, leaving 15 bases between them. Germline assignment: CDR1 SGHNT and CDR2 YYREEE (reference sequence). CDR3 protein: CASSLDRSSIRANVLTF. The CDR3 coding sequence is TGTGCCAGCAGCTTGGACCGTTCTAGTATCCGGGCCAACGTCCTGACTTTC.